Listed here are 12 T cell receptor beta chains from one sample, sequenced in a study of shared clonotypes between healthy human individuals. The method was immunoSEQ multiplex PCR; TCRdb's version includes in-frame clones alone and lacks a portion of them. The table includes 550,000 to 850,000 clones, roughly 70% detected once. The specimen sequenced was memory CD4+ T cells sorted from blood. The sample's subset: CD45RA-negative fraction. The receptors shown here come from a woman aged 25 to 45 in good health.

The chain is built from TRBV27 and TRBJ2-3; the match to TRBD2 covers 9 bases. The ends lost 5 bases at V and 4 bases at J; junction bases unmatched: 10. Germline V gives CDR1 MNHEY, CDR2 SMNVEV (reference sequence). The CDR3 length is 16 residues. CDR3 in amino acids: CASSRRGGRAPDTQYF. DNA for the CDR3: TGTGCCAGCAGTCGTCGTGGCGGGAGGGCACCAGATACGCAGTATTTT.

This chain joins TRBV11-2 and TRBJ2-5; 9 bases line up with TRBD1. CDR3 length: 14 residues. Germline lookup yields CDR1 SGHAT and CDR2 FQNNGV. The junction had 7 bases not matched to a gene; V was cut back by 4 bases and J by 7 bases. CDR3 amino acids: CASSSRTGAVTQYF. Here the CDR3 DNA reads TGTGCCAGCAGCTCCCGGACAGGGGCGGTGACCCAGTACTTC.

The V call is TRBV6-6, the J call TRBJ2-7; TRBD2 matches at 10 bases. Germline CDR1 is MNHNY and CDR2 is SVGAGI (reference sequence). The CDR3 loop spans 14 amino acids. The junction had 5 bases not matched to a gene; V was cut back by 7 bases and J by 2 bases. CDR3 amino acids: CASKRTSGTYEQYF. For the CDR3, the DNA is TGTGCCAGCAAAAGGACTAGCGGCACCTACGAGCAGTACTTC.

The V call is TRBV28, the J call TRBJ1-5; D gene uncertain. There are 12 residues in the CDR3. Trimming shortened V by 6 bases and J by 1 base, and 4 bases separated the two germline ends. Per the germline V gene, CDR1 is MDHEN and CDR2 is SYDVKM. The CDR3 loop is CASRPSNQPQHF. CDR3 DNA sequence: TGTGCCAGCAGACCGAGCAATCAGCCCCAGCATTTT.

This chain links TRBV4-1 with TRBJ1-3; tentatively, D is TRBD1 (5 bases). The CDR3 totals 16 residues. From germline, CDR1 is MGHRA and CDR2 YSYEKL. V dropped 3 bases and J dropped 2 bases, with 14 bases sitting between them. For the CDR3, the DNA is TGCGCCAGCAGCCAGGGTGAAGGGGTCCCTGGAAACACCATATATTTT. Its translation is CASSQGEGVPGNTIYF.

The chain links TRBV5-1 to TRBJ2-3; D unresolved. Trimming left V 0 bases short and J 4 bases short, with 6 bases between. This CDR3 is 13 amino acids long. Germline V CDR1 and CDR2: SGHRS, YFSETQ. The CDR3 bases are TGCGCCAGCAGCTTGGCCTTGGCAGATACGCAGTATTTT. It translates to CASSLALADTQYF.

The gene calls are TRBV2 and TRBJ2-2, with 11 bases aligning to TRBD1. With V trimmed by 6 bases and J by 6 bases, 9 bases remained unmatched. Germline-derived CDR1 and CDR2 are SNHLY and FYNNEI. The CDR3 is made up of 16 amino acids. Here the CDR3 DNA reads TGTGCCAGCAGCCCGATGGGACAGGGGGGATCCGGGGAGCTGTTTTTT. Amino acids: CASSPMGQGGSGELFF.

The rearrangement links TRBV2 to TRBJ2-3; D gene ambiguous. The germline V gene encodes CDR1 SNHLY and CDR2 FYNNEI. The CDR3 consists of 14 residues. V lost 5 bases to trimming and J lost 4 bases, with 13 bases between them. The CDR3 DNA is TGTGCCAGCAGTCCGACAACACGGGCAGATACGCAGTATTTT. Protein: CASSPTTRADTQYF.

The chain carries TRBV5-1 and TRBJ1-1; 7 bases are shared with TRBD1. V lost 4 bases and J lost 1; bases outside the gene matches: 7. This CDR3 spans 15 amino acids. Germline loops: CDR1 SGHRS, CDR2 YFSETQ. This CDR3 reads CASSQTGAANTEAFF. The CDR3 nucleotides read TGCGCCAGCAGCCAAACAGGGGCCGCGAACACTGAAGCTTTCTTT.

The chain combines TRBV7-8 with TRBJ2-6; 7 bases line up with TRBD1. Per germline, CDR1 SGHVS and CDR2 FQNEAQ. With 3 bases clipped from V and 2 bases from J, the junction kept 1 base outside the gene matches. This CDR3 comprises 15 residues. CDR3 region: CASSFDRAGANVLTF. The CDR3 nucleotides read TGTGCCAGCAGCTTCGACAGGGCTGGGGCCAACGTCCTGACTTTC.

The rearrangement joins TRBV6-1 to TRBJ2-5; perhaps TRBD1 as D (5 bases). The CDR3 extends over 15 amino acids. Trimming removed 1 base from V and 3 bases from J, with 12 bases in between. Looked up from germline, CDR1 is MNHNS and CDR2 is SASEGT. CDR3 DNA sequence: TGTGCCAGCAGTGAAGGAGTAGGGGCGGAAGAGACCCAGTACTTC. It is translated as CASSEGVGAEETQYF.

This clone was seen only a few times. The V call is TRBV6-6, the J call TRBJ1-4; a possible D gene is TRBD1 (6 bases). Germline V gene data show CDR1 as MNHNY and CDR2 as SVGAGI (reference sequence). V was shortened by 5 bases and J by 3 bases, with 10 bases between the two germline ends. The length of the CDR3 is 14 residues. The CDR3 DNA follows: TGTGCCAGCAGTCCAGGGGATTCTAATGAAAAACTGTTTTTT. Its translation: CASSPGDSNEKLFF.